This T cell receptor (beta chain) emerged from a study of spatial heterogeneity in lung cancer. Study-level information: Alpha-chain sequences were detected in numbers that were consistently lower than beta-chain sequences.

This clonotype turned up a few times. Its antigen is unknown. Study observations and caveats: Tumor TCRs that were ubiquitous and expanded showed up in blood more at resection than follow-up.

Each TCR cDNA molecule carried a unique molecular identifier. TCRdb re-called the 5' RACE reads through MiXCR, storing one row per CDR3 protein. The data hold about 92,000 distinct CDR3 sequences, with about 12% observed a single time. Sample time point: sample taken at primary tumor resection. The sequenced material consisted of unsorted whole RNA from tumor, nontumor lung or frozen PBMC. Donation came from some 73 patients with untreated early-stage non-small cell lung cancer. This TCR derives from a male donor with early-stage non-small cell lung cancer. The sequencing here drew on PBMCs, taken at surgery.

The CDR3 here is CASSQVQGTGANVLTF. The CDR3 DNA sequence: TGCGCCAGCAGCCAAGTTCAGGGAACCGGGGCCAACGTCCTGACTTTC. The chain combines TRBV4-1 with TRBJ2-6, with a tentative D call TRBD1 (5 bases). The V gene lost 1 base and the J gene lost 4 bases, with 11 bases spanning the gap. Germline values: CDR1 MGHRA, CDR2 YSYEKL. This CDR3 has 16 residues.